This TCR beta chain was retrieved from a study of shared clonotypes between healthy human individuals. Here immunoSEQ multiplex PCR was the method, and the copy in TCRdb shows in-frame clones only, minus some. The data hold 660,000 or so clones, with approximately 96% observed a single time. Naivety among CD8 cells was defined by CD45RO negativity and positive CCR7 selection, thereby excluding terminally differentiated effector memory CD45RA+ cells. This CDR3 is built from 14 residues. V shed 6 bases and J 2 bases; nucleotides not matched to a gene: 7. Germline V gene data show CDR1 as MDHEN and CDR2 as SYDVKM.

The source of this sequence is a woman aged 25 to 39 in good health. Sequenced sample: naive CD8+ T cells sorted from blood. This sequence joins TRBV28 and TRBJ2-7, with 7 positions matching TRBD1. The CDR3 bases are TGTGCCAGCAGGGGACAGCGGAACGCCTACGAGCAGTACTTC. This encodes CASRGQRNAYEQYF.